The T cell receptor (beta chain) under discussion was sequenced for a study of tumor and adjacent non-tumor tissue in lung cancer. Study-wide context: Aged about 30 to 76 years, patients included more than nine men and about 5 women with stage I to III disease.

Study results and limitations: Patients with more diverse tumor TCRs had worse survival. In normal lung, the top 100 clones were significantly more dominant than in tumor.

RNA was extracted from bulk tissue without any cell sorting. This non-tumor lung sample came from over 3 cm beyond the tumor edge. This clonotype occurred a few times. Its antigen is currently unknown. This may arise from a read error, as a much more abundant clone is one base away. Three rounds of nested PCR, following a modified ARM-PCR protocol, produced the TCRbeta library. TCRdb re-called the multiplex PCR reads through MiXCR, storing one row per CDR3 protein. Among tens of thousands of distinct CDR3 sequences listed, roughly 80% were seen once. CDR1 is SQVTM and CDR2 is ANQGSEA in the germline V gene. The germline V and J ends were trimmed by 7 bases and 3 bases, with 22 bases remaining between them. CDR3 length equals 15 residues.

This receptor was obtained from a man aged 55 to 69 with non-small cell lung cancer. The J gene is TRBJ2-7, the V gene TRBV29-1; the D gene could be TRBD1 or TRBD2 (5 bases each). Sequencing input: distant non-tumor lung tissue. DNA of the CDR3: TGCAGCGCCTGGGGGTTAGCGAGAGCTCTCTACGAGCAGTACTTC. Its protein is CSAWGLARALYEQYF.